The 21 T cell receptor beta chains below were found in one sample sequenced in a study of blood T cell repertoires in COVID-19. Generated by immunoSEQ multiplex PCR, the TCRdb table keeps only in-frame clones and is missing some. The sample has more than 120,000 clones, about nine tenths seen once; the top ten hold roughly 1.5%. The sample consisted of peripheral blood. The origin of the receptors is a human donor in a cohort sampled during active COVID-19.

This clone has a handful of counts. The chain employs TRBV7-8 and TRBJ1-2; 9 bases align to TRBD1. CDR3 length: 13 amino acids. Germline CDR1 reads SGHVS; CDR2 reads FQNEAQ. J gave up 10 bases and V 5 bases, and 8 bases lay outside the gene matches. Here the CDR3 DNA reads TGTGCCAGCAGCGGTCGGACAGGGGTGGACTACACCTTC. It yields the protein CASSGRTGVDYTF.

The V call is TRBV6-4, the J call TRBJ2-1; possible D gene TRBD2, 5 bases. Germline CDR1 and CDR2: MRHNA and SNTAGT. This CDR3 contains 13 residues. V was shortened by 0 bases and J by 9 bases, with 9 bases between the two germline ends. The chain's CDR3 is CASSDSRTLEQFF. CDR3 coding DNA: TGTGCCAGCAGTGACTCGAGGACTCTTGAGCAGTTCTTC.

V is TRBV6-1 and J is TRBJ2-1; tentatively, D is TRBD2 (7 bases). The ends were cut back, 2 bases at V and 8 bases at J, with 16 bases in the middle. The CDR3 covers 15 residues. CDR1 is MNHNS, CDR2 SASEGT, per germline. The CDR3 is CASSERGASWDEQFF. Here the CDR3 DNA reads TGTGCCAGCAGTGAACGGGGGGCCTCCTGGGATGAGCAGTTCTTC.

CDR3 region: CASSQILRGLETQYF. CDR3 bases: TGTGCCAGCAGCCAAATCCTCAGGGGCTTGGAGACCCAGTACTTC. The rearrangement uses TRBV11-2 and TRBJ2-5, with a tentative D call TRBD1 (6 bases). This CDR3 is 15 amino acids long. Trimming cost V 5 bases and J 5 bases, with 18 bases left between them. CDR1 is SGHAT, CDR2 FQNNGV, per germline. Using reference TRBV11-2 and TRBJ2-5 for the parts outside the CDR3, the full variable domain is EAGVAQSPRYKIIEKRQSVAFWCNPISGHATLYWYQQILGQGPKLLIQFQNNGVVDDSQLPKDRFSAERLKGVDSTLKIQPAKLEDSAVYLCASSQILRGLETQYFGPGTRLLVL.

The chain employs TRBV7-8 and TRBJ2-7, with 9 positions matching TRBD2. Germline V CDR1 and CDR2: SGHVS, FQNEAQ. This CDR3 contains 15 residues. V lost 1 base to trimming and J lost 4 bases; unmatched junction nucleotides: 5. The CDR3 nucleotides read TGTGCCAGCAGCTTAGGGCTAGCGGGGACTTACGAGCAGTACTTC. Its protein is CASSLGLAGTYEQYF.

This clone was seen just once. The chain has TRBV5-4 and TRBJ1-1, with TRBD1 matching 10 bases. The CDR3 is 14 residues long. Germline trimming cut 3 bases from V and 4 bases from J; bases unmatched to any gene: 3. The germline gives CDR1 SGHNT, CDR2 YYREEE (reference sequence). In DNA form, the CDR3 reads TGTGCCAGCAGCTGGGGACAGGGGTTCACTGAAGCTTTCTTT. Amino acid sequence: CASSWGQGFTEAFF.

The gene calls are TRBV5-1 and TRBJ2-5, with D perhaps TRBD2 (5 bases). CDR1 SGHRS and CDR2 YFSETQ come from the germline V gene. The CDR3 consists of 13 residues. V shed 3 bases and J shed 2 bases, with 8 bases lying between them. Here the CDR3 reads CASSSGVQETQYF. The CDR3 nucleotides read TGCGCCAGCAGCTCCGGGGTTCAAGAGACCCAGTACTTC.

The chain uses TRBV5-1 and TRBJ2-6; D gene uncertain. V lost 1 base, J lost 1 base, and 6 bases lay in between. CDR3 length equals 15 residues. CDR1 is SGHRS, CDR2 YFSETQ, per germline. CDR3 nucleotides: TGCGCCAGCAGCTTGTGGCAGTCTGGGGCCAACGTCCTGACTTTC. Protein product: CASSLWQSGANVLTF. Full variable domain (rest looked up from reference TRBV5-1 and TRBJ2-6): KAGVTQTPRYLIKTRGQQVTLSCSPISGHRSVSWYQQTPGQGLQFLFEYFSETQRNKGNFPGRFSGRQFSNSRSEMNVSTLELGDSALYLCASSLWQSGANVLTFGAGSRLTVL.

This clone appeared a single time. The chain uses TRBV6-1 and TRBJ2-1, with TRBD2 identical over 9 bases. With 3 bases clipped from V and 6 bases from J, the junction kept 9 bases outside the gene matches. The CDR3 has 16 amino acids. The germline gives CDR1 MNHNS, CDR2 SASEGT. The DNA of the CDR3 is TGTGCCAGCAGTGACGTCGCGGGGGGGGCCGGCAATGAGCAGTTCTTC. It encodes CASSDVAGGAGNEQFF.

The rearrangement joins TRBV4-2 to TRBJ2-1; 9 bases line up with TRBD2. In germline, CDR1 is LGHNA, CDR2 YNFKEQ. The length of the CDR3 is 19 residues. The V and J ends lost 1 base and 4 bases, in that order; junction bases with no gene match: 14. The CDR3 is CASSQAPGLGGGVYNEQFF. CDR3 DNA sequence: TGTGCCAGCAGCCAAGCCCCTGGTTTAGGCGGGGGGGTGTACAATGAGCAGTTCTTC.

The DNA of the CDR3 is TGTGCCAGCAGCTTCCGGGGGAACACTGAAGCTTTCTTT. Translating it yields CASSFRGNTEAFF. The rearrangement uses TRBV12-3 or TRBV12-4 and TRBJ1-1; D call uncertain. The CDR3 sequence is 13 residues long. The germline V and J ends were trimmed by 6 bases and 1 base, with 9 bases remaining between them.

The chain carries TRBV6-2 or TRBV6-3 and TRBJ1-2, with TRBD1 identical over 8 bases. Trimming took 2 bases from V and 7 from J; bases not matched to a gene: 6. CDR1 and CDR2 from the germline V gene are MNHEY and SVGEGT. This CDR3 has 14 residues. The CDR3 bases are TGTGCCAGCAGTTACGCGGACAGGGATGGTGGCTACACCTTC. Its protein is CASSYADRDGGYTF.

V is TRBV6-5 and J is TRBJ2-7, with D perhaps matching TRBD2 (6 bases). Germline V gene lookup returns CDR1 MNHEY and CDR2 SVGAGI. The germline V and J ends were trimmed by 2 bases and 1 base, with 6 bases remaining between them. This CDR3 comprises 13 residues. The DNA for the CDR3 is TGTGCCAGCAGTTACGGGGGGTCCTACGAGCAGTACTTC. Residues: CASSYGGSYEQYF.

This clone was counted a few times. CDR3 DNA sequence: TGTGCCAGCAGCTCACCGGGACAGCTACAAGAGAGCACCGGGGAGCTGTTTTTT. Amino acids: CASSSPGQLQESTGELFF. V is TRBV7-6 and J is TRBJ2-2, with 7 bases that match TRBD1. The germline CDR1 and CDR2 sequences are SGHVS and FNYEAQ. The CDR3 has 18 amino acids. Trimming cost V 4 bases and J 4 bases; bases outside gene matches: 15.

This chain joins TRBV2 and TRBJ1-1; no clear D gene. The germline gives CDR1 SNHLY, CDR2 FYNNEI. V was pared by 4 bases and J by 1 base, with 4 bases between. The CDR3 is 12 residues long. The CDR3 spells CASSGQNTEAFF. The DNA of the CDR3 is TGTGCCAGCAGTGGACAGAACACTGAAGCTTTCTTT.

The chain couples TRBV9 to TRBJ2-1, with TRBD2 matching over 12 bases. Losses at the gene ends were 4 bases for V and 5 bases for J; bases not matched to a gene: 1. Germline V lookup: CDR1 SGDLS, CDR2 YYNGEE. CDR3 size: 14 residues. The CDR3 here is CASSLAGGHNEQFF. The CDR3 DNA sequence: TGTGCCAGCAGCCTAGCGGGGGGGCACAATGAGCAGTTCTTC. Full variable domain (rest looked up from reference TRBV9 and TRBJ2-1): DSGVTQTPKHLITATGQRVTLRCSPRSGDLSVYWYQQSLDQGLQFLIQYYNGEERAKGNILERFSAQQFPDLHSELNLSSLELGDSALYFCASSLAGGHNEQFFGPGTRLTVL.

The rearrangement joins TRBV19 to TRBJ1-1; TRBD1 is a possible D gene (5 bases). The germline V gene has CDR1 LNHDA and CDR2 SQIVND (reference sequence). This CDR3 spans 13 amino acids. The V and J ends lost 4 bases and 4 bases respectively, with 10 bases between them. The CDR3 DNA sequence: TGTGCCAGTAGTACGACAGTCGCCACTGAAGCTTTCTTT. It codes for CASSTTVATEAFF.

The CDR3 reads CASSEPRCTDTQYF. The CDR3 DNA sequence: TGCGCCAGCAGTGAGCCCCGTTGCACAGATACGCAGTATTTT. V is TRBV10-1 and J is TRBJ2-3; D gene uncertain. Trimming pared 2 bases from V and 1 base from J, leaving 7 bases between. The V gene's germline CDR1 is WNHNN and CDR2 SYGVQD (reference sequence). This CDR3 has 14 amino acids.

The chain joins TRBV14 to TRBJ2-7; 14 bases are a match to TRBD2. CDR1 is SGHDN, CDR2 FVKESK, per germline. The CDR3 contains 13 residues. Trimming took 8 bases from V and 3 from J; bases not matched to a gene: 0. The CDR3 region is CASGTSGGYEQYF. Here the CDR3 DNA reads TGTGCCAGCGGGACTAGCGGGGGCTACGAGCAGTACTTC.

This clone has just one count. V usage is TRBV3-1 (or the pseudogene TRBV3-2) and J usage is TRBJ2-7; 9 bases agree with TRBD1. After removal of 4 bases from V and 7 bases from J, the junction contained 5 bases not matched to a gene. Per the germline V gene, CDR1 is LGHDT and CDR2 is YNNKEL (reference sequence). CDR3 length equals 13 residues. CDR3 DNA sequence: TGTGCCAGCAGCCTACAGGGGGCTGGGGAGCAGTACTTC. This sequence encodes CASSLQGAGEQYF.

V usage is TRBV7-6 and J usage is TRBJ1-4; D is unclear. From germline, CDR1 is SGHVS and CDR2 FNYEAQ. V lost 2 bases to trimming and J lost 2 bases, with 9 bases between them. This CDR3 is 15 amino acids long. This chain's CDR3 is CASSLNLGTNEKLFF. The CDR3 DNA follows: TGTGCCAGCAGCTTAAATCTGGGCACTAATGAAAAACTGTTTTTT.